These 6 T cell receptor beta chains came from one sample sequenced in a study of OX40 agonist ivuxolimab in advanced cancers. The data were produced by immunoSEQ multiplex PCR, yet TCRdb's version contains in-frame clones alone and is incomplete. Here the sample spans roughly 65,000 clones, 90% being singletons. The sequences come from CD4+ or CD8+ T cells sorted from blood, collected in a trial of the OX40 agonist ivuxolimab. The receptors shown here come from an adult with an advanced solid tumor such as melanoma, head and neck, liver or kidney cancer.

This rearrangement joins TRBV7-2 to TRBJ2-3, with 13 bases fitting TRBD2. V dropped 3 bases and J dropped 6; count of bases not matched to a gene: 6. This CDR3 contains 16 residues. From germline, CDR1 is SGHTA and CDR2 FQGNSA. The DNA of the CDR3 is TGTGCCAGCAGCTTGGGGGGACTAGCGGGAATCGATACGCAGTATTTT. This gives the protein CASSLGGLAGIDTQYF.

The genes are TRBV7-2 and TRBJ2-5, with D possibly matching TRBD2 (5 bases). Germline V gene lookup returns CDR1 SGHTA and CDR2 FQGNSA. The V and J ends lost 2 bases and 5 bases respectively, with 12 bases between them. The CDR3 covers 14 residues. In DNA, the CDR3 is TGTGCCAGCAGCTTACTGGGAGAGGTGGAGACCCAGTACTTC. This translates into CASSLLGEVETQYF.

This rearrangement joins TRBV29-1 to TRBJ1-3; tentative D call: TRBD1 (5 bases). The CDR3 has 12 amino acids. Germline CDR1 reads SQVTM; CDR2 reads ANQGSEA. With 5 bases removed from V and 0 bases from J, the gap between germline ends came to 5 bases. The CDR3 spells CSVQGSGNTIYF. Written as DNA, the CDR3 is TGCAGCGTTCAGGGCTCTGGAAACACCATATATTTT.

This chain connects TRBV6-5 to TRBJ2-7; D unresolved. The CDR3 is 12 amino acids. Deletions cut 10 bases from V and 6 bases from J, with 16 bases between. In germline, CDR1 is MNHEY, CDR2 SVGAGI. The DNA of the CDR3 is TGTGCCACCCGATCACGAGAGACCGAGCAGTACTTC. It translates to CATRSRETEQYF.

The V and J genes are TRBV5-4 and TRBJ1-2, with D possibly being TRBD1 (6 bases). V gave up 5 bases and J gave up 4 bases, with 12 bases separating them. This CDR3 region has 13 residues. The germline CDR1 and CDR2 sequences are SGHNT and YYREEE (reference sequence). CDR3 in amino acids: CASRLQGLYGYTF. The CDR3 bases are TGTGCCAGCAGGTTACAGGGTCTCTATGGCTACACCTTC.

This chain joins TRBV7-2 and TRBJ2-1, with D possibly being TRBD2 (6 bases). Looked up from germline, CDR1 is SGHTA and CDR2 is FQGNSA. Trimming shortened V by 4 bases and J by 8 bases, and 9 bases separated the two germline ends. CDR3 length: 12 residues. CDR3 nucleotides: TGTGCCAGCAGCTCCGAGCGGGATGAGCAGTTCTTC. Its translation is CASSSERDEQFF.